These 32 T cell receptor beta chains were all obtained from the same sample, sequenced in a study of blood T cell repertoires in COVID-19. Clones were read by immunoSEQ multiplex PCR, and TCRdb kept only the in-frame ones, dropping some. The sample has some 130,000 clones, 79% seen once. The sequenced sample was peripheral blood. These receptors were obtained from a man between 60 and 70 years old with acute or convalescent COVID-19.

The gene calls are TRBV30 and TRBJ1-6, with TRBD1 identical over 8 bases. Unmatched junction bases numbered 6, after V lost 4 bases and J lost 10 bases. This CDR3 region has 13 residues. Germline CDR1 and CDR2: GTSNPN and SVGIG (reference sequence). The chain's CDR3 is CAWKTGVGSPLHF. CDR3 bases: TGTGCCTGGAAGACAGGGGTAGGCTCACCCCTCCACTTT.

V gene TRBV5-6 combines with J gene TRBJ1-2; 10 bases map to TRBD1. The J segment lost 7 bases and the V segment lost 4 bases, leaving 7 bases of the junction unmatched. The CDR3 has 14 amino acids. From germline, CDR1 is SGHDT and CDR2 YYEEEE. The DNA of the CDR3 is TGTGCCAGCAGCAACGACCGGGACAGGGGTGGCTACACCTTC. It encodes CASSNDRDRGGYTF.

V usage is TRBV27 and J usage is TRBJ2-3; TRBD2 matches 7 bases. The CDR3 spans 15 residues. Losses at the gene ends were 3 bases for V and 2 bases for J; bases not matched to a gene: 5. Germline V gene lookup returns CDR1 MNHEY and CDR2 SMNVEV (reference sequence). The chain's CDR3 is CASSFRRGDTDTQYF. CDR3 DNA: TGTGCCAGCAGTTTTCGCCGGGGGGACACAGATACGCAGTATTTT.

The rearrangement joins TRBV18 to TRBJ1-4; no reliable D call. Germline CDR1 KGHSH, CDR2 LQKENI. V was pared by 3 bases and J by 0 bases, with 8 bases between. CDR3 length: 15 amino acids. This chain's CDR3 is CASSPGRATNEKLFF. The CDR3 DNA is TGTGCCAGCTCACCCGGTCGAGCAACTAATGAAAAACTGTTTTTT.

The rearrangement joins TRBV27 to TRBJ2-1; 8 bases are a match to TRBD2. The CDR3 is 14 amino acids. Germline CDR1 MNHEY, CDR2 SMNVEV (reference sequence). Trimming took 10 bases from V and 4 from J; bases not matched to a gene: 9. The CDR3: CATASGGSYNEQFF. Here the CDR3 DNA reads TGTGCCACCGCATCGGGAGGGTCTTACAATGAGCAGTTCTTC.

The CDR3 reads CASSLGGRVDEQYF. The CDR3 nucleotides read TGTGCCAGCAGTTTGGGCGGGAGGGTCGACGAGCAGTACTTC. The chain uses TRBV28 and TRBJ2-7, with 9 bases identical to TRBD2. Germline CDR1 is MDHEN and CDR2 is SYDVKM. CDR3 size: 14 residues. J gave up 5 bases and V 3 bases, and 5 bases lay outside the gene matches.

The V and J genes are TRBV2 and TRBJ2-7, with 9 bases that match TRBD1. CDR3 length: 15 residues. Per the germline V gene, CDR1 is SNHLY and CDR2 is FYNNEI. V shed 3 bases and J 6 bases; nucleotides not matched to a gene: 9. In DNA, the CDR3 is TGTGCCAGCAGTGAGGGTGACAGGGGGGACGGCGAGCAGTACTTC. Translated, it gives CASSEGDRGDGEQYF.

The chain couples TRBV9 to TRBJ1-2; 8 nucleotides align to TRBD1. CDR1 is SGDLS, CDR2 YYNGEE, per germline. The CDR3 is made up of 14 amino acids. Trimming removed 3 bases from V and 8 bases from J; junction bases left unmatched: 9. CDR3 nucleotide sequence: TGTGCCAGCAGCGGGACCAGGGGGCTTAACGGCTACACCTTC. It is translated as CASSGTRGLNGYTF.

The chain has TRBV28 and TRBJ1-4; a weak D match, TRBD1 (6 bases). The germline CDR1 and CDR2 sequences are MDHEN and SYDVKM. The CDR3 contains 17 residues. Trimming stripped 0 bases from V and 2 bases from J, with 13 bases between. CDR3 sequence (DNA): TGTGCCAGCAGTTTATGGGGCAGGGGAAGGACTAATGAAAAACTGTTTTTT. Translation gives CASSLWGRGRTNEKLFF. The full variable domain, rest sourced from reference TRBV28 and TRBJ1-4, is DVKVTQSSRYLVKRTGEKVFLECVQDMDHENMFWYRQDPGLGLRLIYFSYDVKMKEKGDIPEGYSVSREKKERFSLILESASTNQTSMYLCASSLWGRGRTNEKLFFGSGTQLSVL.

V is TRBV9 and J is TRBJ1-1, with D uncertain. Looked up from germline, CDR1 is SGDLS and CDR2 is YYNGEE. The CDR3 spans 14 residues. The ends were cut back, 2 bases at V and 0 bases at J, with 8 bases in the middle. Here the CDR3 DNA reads TGTGCCAGCAGCGTGGGAGGGATGAACACTGAAGCTTTCTTT. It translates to CASSVGGMNTEAFF.

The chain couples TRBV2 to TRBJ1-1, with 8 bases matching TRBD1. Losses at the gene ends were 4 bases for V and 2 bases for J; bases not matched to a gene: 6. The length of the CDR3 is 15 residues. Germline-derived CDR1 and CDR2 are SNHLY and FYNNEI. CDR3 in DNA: TGTGCCAGCAGTGCACTGACAGGGGCCAACACTGAAGCTTTCTTT. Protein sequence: CASSALTGANTEAFF.

The CDR3 DNA reads as TGTGCCAGTAGTTCTAACAGGGGTCGGGCAGAGACCCAGTACTTC. This gives the protein CASSSNRGRAETQYF. The chain is built from TRBV19 and TRBJ2-5; 7 bases fit TRBD1. From germline, CDR1 is LNHDA and CDR2 SQIVND (reference sequence). With 5 bases clipped from V and 4 bases from J, the junction kept 10 bases outside the gene matches. The CDR3 extends over 15 amino acids.

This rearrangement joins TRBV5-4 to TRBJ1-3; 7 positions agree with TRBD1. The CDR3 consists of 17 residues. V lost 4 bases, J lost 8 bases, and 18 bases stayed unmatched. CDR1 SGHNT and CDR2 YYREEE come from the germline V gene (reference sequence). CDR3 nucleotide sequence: TGTGCCAGCAGCACTCGACAGGGCCTAGGGTCGCGGTACACCATATATTTT. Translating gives CASSTRQGLGSRYTIYF. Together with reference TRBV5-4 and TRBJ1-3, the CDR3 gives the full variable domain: ETGVTQSPTHLIKTRGQQVTLRCSSQSGHNTVSWYQQALGQGPQFIFQYYREEENGRGNFPPRFSGLQFPNYSSELNVNALELDDSALYLCASSTRQGLGSRYTIYFGEGSWLTVV.

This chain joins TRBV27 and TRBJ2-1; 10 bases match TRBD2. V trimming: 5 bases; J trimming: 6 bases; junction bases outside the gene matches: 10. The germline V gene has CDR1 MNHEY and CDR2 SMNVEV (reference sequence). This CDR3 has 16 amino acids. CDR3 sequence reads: CASSQSGRVHCNEQFF. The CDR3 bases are TGTGCCAGCAGTCAAAGCGGGAGGGTTCACTGCAATGAGCAGTTCTTC.

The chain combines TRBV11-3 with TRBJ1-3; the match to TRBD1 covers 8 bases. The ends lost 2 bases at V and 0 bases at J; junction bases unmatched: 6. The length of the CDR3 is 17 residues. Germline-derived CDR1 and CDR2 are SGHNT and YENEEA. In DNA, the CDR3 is TGTGCCAGCAGCTTAATGGGACAGGTGTTCTCTGGAAACACCATATATTTT. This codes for CASSLMGQVFSGNTIYF.

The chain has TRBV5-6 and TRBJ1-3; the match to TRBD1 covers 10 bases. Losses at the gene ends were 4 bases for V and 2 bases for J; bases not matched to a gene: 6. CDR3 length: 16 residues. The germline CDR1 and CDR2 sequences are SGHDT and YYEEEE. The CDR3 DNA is TGTGCCAGCAGCCTCGGACAGGGGGGAGCTGGAAACACCATATATTTT. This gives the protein CASSLGQGGAGNTIYF.

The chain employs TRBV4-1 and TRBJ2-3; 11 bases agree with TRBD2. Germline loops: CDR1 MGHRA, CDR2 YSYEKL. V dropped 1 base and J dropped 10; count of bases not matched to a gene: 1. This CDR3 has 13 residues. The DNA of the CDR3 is TGCGCCAGCAGCCAAGGGGGACTAGCGGCGCAGTATTTT. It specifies CASSQGGLAAQYF.

As DNA, the CDR3 is TGCAGCGTTGATCCTAGCGGGAGTACAGATACGCAGTATTTT. Encoded protein: CSVDPSGSTDTQYF. The genes are TRBV29-1 and TRBJ2-3, with 10 bases aligning to TRBD2. V lost 3 bases and J lost 3; bases outside the gene matches: 3. The length of the CDR3 is 14 residues. Looked up from germline, CDR1 is SQVTM and CDR2 is ANQGSEA.

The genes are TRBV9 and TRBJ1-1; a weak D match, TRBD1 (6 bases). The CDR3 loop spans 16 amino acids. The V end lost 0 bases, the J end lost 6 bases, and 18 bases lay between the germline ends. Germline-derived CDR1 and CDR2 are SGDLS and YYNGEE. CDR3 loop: CASSVDPKTGFSEAFF. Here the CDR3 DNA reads TGTGCCAGCAGCGTAGATCCCAAAACAGGGTTTTCTGAAGCTTTCTTT.

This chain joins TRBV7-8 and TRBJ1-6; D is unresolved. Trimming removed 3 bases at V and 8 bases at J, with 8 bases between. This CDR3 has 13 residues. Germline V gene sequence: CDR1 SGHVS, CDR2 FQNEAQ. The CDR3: CASSFARDSPLHF. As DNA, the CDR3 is TGTGCCAGCAGCTTCGCCCGGGATTCACCCCTCCACTTT.

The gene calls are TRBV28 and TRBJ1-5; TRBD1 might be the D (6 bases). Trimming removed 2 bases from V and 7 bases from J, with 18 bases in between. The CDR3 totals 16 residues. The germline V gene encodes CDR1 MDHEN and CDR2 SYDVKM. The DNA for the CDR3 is TGTGCCAGCAGTTTACCCCGGGGAGGGGGTCGACAGCCCCAGCATTTT. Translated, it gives CASSLPRGGGRQPQHF.

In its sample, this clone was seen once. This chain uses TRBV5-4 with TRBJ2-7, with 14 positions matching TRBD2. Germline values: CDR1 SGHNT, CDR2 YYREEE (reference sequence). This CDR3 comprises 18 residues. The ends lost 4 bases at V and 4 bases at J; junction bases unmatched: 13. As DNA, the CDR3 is TGTGCCAGCAGCGGACCGCCGGGACTAGCGGGAGCGGGTTACGAGCAGTACTTC. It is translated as CASSGPPGLAGAGYEQYF.

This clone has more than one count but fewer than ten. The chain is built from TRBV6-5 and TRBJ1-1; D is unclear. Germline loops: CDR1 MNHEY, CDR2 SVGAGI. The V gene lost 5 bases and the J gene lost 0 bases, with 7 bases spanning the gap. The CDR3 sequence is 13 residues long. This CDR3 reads CASSLQMNTEAFF. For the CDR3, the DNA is TGTGCCAGCAGTCTCCAGATGAACACTGAAGCTTTCTTT.

The CDR3 protein is CASIKDRATQETQYF. In DNA, the CDR3 is TGTGCCAGCATCAAAGACAGGGCTACCCAAGAGACCCAGTACTTC. The V call is TRBV6-6, the J call TRBJ2-5; 7 positions match TRBD1. Germline lookup yields CDR1 MNHNY and CDR2 SVGAGI (reference sequence). The CDR3 is made up of 15 amino acids. V was clipped by 7 bases and J by 1 base; unmatched bases: 9.

The CDR3 sequence: CASTSSQGGNQPQHF. CDR3 DNA sequence: TGTGCCAGCACCTCTAGTCAGGGAGGGAATCAGCCCCAGCATTTT. This chain joins TRBV6-5 and TRBJ1-5; a weak D match, TRBD1 (5 bases). Germline CDR1 and CDR2: MNHEY and SVGAGI. This CDR3 is built from 15 residues. The V end lost 7 bases, the J end lost 4 bases, and 17 bases lay between the germline ends.

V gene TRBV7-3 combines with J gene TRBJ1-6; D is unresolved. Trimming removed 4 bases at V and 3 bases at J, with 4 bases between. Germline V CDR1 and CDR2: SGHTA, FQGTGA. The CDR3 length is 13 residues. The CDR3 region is CASSSDYNSPLHF. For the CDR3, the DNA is TGTGCCAGCAGCTCAGACTATAATTCACCCCTCCACTTT.

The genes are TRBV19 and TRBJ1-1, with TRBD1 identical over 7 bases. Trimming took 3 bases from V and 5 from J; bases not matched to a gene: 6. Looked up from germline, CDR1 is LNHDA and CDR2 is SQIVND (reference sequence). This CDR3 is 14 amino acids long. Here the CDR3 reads CASSISTGRTEAFF. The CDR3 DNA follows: TGTGCCAGTAGTATTTCGACAGGGCGGACTGAAGCTTTCTTT.

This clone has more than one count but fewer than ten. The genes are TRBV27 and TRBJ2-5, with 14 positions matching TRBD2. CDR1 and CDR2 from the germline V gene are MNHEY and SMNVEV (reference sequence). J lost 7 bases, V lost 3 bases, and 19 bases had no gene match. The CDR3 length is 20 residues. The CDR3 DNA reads TGTGCCAGCAGTTTGATCCCGGGACGGCCGACTAGCGGGAGGGTTGCGACCCAGTACTTC. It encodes CASSLIPGRPTSGRVATQYF.

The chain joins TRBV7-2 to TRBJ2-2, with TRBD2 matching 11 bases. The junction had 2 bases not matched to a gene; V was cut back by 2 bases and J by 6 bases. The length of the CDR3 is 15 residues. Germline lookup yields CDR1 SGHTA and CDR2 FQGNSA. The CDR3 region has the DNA TGTGCCAGCAGCTTAACTAGCGGGAGAGCCGGGGAGCTGTTTTTT. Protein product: CASSLTSGRAGELFF.

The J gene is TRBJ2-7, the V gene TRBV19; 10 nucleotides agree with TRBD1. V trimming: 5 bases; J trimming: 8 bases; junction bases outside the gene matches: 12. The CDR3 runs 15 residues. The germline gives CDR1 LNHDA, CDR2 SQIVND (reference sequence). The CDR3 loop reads CASSPHRDRGLKQYF. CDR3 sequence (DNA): TGTGCCAGTAGTCCCCACCGGGACAGGGGCCTTAAGCAGTACTTC.

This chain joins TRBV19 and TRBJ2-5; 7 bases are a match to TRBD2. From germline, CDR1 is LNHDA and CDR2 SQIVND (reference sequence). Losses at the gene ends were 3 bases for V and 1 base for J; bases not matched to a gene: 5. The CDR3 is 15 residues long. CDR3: CASSIGGEGQETQYF. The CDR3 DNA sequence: TGTGCCAGTAGTATTGGGGGGGAAGGCCAAGAGACCCAGTACTTC. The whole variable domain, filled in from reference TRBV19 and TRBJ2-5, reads DGGITQSPKYLFRKEGQNVTLSCEQNLNHDAMYWYRQDPGQGLRLIYYSQIVNDFQKGDIAEGYSVSREKKESFPLTVTSAQKNPTAFYLCASSIGGEGQETQYFGPGTRLLVL.

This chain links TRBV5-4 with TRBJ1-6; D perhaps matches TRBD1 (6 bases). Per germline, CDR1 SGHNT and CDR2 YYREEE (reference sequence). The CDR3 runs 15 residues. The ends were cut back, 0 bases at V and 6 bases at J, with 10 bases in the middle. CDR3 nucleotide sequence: TGTGCCAGCAGCTTGGACGCAGGGGCTAATTCACCCCTCCACTTT. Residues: CASSLDAGANSPLHF. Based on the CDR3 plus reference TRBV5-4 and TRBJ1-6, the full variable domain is ETGVTQSPTHLIKTRGQQVTLRCSSQSGHNTVSWYQQALGQGPQFIFQYYREEENGRGNFPPRFSGLQFPNYSSELNVNALELDDSALYLCASSLDAGANSPLHFGNGTRLTVT.